This TCR beta chain was documented in a study of T-cell reconstitution after alpha-beta-depleted transplantation in children. Regarding the study as a whole: Expanded graft clones, several hundred of them, were reportedly the source of alpha-beta T cells about two months after transplant.

This clonotype came up a few times. Antigen specificity is unknown. Researchers prepared the TCRbeta library using unique molecular identifiers, the study reports. In TCRdb, the PCR reads were re-called with MiXCR into one record per CDR3 protein. The table lists some 200,000 distinct CDR3 sequences, under 8.5% of them singletons, with around 5% in the top ten. The CDR3 is 15 residues long. Germline CDR1 DFQATT, CDR2 SNEGSKA (reference sequence). The V and J ends lost 4 bases and 10 bases, in that order; junction bases with no gene match: 12. The sequenced sample was PBMCs, obtained before TCRalphabeta/CD19-depleted stem cell transplant. The sequence was obtained from a boy aged 2 to 10 with acute lymphoblastic leukemia, due to receive a stem cell transplant. The V call is TRBV20-1, the J call TRBJ1-6; 8 bases are shared with TRBD1. The CDR3 loop is CSANRGSTKRSPLHF. In nucleotides, the CDR3 is TGCAGTGCTAACAGGGGGTCTACCAAGAGGTCACCCCTCCACTTT.